The clone carrying this TCR beta chain was picked up a small number of times. Its antigen remains unidentified. The protocol was immunoSEQ multiplex PCR, while the TCRdb copy is restricted to in-frame clones and leaves out a portion. The profile covers roughly 18,000 clones, with roughly 25% appearing a single time and about 7% taken by the ten largest. This specimen belongs to a study of sequential checkpoint blockade in melanoma. Study context: Randomization was 1:1 between first-line nivolumab→ipilimumab and ipilimumab→nivolumab. Around 21 patients had matched tumor biopsies before treatment and at week 13 after nivolumab or ipilimumab alone. Study results and caveats: Clinical benefit was about 30 times likelier when tumor T-cell fraction and clonality increased.

Stated treatment: randomized to nivolumab then ipilimumab (arm A) or the reverse (arm B). DNA-damaging chemotherapy had not been given to any patient beforehand. Material: tumor tissue (inferred from file names), obtained from a patient given nivolumab and ipilimumab in sequence. The clonotype was recovered from a human donor with melanoma.

The DNA of the CDR3 is TGTGCCAGCATCCGGACTAGCGGGGTCGCCACCGGGGAGCTGTTTTTT. Protein sequence: CASIRTSGVATGELFF. V gene TRBV12-5 combines with J gene TRBJ2-2, with 12 bases that match TRBD2. The CDR3 has 16 residues. CDR1 is LGHNT and CDR2 is FRNRAP in the germline V gene.